What follows are 8 T cell receptor beta chains derived from one specimen sequenced in a study of cytomegalovirus exposure and HLA in healthy donors. Primers included in the PCR were 60 Vbeta and 13 Jbeta primers. Some clones are missing from TCRdb's copy, which holds only in-frame ones; the method was immunoSEQ multiplex PCR. The sample holds about 160,000 clones; around 79% are singletons and the top ten take 3.5%. The material sequenced was PBMCs. These receptors came from a human donor in good health.

The chain carries TRBV28 and TRBJ2-7; 12 bases agree with TRBD2. CDR3 length equals 15 residues. Trimming took 7 bases from V and 4 from J; bases not matched to a gene: 8. Germline V gene sequence: CDR1 MDHEN, CDR2 SYDVKM. The CDR3 reads CASTTPLAGGYEQYF. The CDR3 DNA is TGTGCCAGCACCACCCCACTAGCGGGGGGATACGAGCAGTACTTC.

This clone was observed once. DNA of the CDR3: TGCGCCAGCGCCGTGCCAGGGGGCTCCTACGAGCAGTACTTC. Amino acids: CASAVPGGSYEQYF. The rearrangement links TRBV5-1 to TRBJ2-7, with 7 bases that match TRBD1. The CDR3 length is 14 residues. V was pared by 7 bases and J by 0 bases, with 7 bases of the junction left unmatched. The germline V gene has CDR1 SGHRS and CDR2 YFSETQ.

This clone was counted a few times. The rearrangement uses TRBV4-1 and TRBJ1-5; D gene ambiguous. The CDR3 is 14 residues long. Germline V gene lookup returns CDR1 MGHRA and CDR2 YSYEKL. The V and J ends lost 2 bases and 11 bases respectively, with 16 bases between them. The CDR3 sequence is CASSQLLNGEAQHF. CDR3 nucleotides: TGCGCCAGCAGCCAACTACTCAACGGTGAGGCCCAGCATTTT.

Only a few counts were recorded for this clone. The J gene is TRBJ1-1, the V gene TRBV5-1; 10 bases agree with TRBD1. CDR1 is SGHRS, CDR2 YFSETQ, per germline. Trimming at V came to 1 base and at J to 0 bases, leaving 6 bases not matched to a gene. This CDR3 contains 17 residues. As DNA, the CDR3 is TGCGCCAGCAGCTTGTTGGGACAGGGGTTTTTGAACACTGAAGCTTTCTTT. As protein: CASSLLGQGFLNTEAFF.

The V call is TRBV2, the J call TRBJ1-5; 8 nucleotides align to TRBD1. The J segment lost 4 bases and the V segment lost 3 bases, leaving 5 bases of the junction unmatched. There are 15 residues in the CDR3. Germline V gene sequence: CDR1 SNHLY, CDR2 FYNNEI. The CDR3, as DNA: TGTGCCAGCAGTGACCATGACAGGGGAAATCAGCCCCAGCATTTT. The encoded protein is CASSDHDRGNQPQHF.

A few counts support this clone. J is TRBJ1-5 and V is TRBV6-5; 10 bases are shared with TRBD1. CDR3 length: 14 amino acids. The ends lost 6 bases at V and 6 bases at J; junction bases unmatched: 5. Germline V gene sequence: CDR1 MNHEY, CDR2 SVGAGI. This CDR3 reads CASSRQGASQPQHF. The DNA for the CDR3 is TGTGCCAGCAGCCGACAGGGGGCGAGTCAGCCCCAGCATTTT.

The chain joins TRBV19 to TRBJ2-5, with a weak D call TRBD2 (5 bases). Germline V gene data show CDR1 as LNHDA and CDR2 as SQIVND (reference sequence). Trimming took off 0 bases at V and 4 bases at J, with 12 bases between the two ends. The CDR3 totals 15 residues. In DNA, the CDR3 is TGTGCCAGTAGTATAGATCTGGGGAGACCAGAGACCCAGTACTTC. The encoded protein is CASSIDLGRPETQYF.

The chain has TRBV19 and TRBJ1-2; 7 nucleotides line up with TRBD1. CDR1 and CDR2 (germline): LNHDA, SQIVND (reference sequence). The CDR3 totals 15 residues. The V segment lost 2 bases and the J segment 2 bases; nucleotides outside the gene matches: 5. The CDR3 coding sequence is TGTGCCAGTAGTATATACCCCAGGGGGAACTATGGCTACACCTTC. Protein product: CASSIYPRGNYGYTF.